This T cell receptor beta chain was recovered during a study of blood T cell repertoires in COVID-19. The overall study: PBMCs, B-cell-depleted T cells, or T cells were the source of the cDNA or gDNA that made up the material.

Those enrolled, adults aged roughly 18 to 100 years, came from about two dozen US areas. Participants' reported clinical history set cohort assignment. Germline V gives CDR1 SGHNT, CDR2 YYREEE (reference sequence). V lost 1 base and J lost 4, with 7 bases in between. The CDR3 length is 13 residues. Authors' data handling: Amplified reference gene primers provided the basis for estimating nucleated cell counts. Sequencing was performed with immunoSEQ multiplex PCR; in TCRdb, only in-frame clones are kept and a portion is missing. The DNA gave D and trimming, while V, J and clone size come from that table. The data show some 170,000 clones, around 83% seen once.

The clonotype was recovered from a man aged 50 to 59 who had recovered from COVID-19. The sample taken for sequencing was PBMCs or T cells enriched from blood (not recorded which). The chain recombines TRBV5-4 with TRBJ2-3, with unresolved D. CDR3 coding DNA: TGTGCCAGCAGCTTGAAGACTCCAGATACGCAGTATTTT. Amino acid sequence: CASSLKTPDTQYF.